This T cell receptor (beta chain) was sequenced during a study of T cells in Graves' hyperthyroidism and ophthalmopathy. Uncontrolled infection, other autoimmune disease, pregnancy or lactation disqualified patients from enrolment. The CDR3 spans 16 residues. From germline, CDR1 is MNHEY and CDR2 SMNVEV (reference sequence). The V and J ends lost 3 bases and 7 bases, in that order; junction bases with no gene match: 11. The CDR3 regions of TCR beta were amplified from RNA transcripts. In the first-round RT-PCR of the TCR CDR3, the HTBI primer set was used. TCRdb redid the calling of the multiplex PCR reads with MiXCR, one entry per CDR3 protein. The sample records about 210,000 distinct CDR3 sequences, approximately 17% being singletons.

This chain uses TRBV27 with TRBJ1-5; TRBD1 aligns across 8 bases. The clonotype originates from a man in his fifties or sixties with Graves' hyperthyroidism. The specimen was blood. In DNA form, the CDR3 reads TGTGCCAGCAGTTTTAGGGGGACAGGAGCAGACCAGCCCCAGCATTTT. This codes for CASSFRGTGADQPQHF.